Detailed here is one T cell receptor (beta chain). This CDR3 spans 15 amino acids. CDR1 is SGDLS and CDR2 is YYNGEE in the germline V gene. The ends were cut back, 3 bases at V and 3 bases at J, with 16 bases in the middle. This sample stems from a study of shared clonotypes between healthy human individuals. Assay used: immunoSEQ multiplex PCR; TCRdb lists only in-frame clones, some missing. The sample records around 2,100,000 clones, over 85% being singletons. Naivety among CD8 cells was defined by CD45RO negativity and positive CCR7 selection, thereby excluding terminally differentiated effector memory CD45RA+ cells.

Source material: naive CD8+ T cells sorted from blood. This receptor was identified in a man younger than 30 in good health. This chain joins TRBV9 and TRBJ2-7; D may be TRBD1 or TRBD2 (5 bases each). In nucleotides, the CDR3 is TGTGCCAGCAGCGGATCACCGGGACCTAACTACGAGCAGTACTTC. This sequence encodes CASSGSPGPNYEQYF. The full variable domain, with the rest looked up from reference TRBV9 and TRBJ2-7, is DSGVTQTPKHLITATGQRVTLRCSPRSGDLSVYWYQQSLDQGLQFLIQYYNGEERAKGNILERFSAQQFPDLHSELNLSSLELGDSALYFCASSGSPGPNYEQYFGPGTRLTVT.